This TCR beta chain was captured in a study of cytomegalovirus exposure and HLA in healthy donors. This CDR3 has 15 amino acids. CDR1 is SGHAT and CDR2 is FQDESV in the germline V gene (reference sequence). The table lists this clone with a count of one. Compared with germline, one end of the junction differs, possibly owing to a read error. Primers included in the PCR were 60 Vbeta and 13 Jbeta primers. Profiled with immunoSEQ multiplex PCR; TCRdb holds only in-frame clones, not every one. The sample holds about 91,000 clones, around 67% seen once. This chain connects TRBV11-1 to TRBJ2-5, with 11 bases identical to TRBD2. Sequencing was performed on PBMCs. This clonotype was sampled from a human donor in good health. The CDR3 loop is CASSLLAGGQEAQYF. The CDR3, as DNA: TGTGCCAGCAGCTTACTAGCGGGGGGCCAAGAGGCCCAGTACTTC.